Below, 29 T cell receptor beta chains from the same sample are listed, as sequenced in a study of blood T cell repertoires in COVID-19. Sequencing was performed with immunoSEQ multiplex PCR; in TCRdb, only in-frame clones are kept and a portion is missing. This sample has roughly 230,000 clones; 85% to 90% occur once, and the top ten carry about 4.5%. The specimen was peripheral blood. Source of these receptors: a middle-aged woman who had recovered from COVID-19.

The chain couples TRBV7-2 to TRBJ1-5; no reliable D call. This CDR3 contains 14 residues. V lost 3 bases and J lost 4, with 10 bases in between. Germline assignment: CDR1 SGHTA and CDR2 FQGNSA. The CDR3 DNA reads TGTGCCAGCAGCTTCGCCTTCGGGAATCAGCCCCAGCATTTT. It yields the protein CASSFAFGNQPQHF.

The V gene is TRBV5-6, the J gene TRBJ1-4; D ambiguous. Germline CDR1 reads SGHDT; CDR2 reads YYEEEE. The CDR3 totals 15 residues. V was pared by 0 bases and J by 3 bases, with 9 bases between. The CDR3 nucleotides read TGTGCCAGCAGCTTGGCGGCGGGTCCTAATGAAAAACTGTTTTTT. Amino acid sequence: CASSLAAGPNEKLFF.

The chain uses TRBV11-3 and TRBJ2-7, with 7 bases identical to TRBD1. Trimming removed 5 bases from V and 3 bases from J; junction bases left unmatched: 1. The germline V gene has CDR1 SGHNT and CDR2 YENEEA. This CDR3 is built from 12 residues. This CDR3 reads CASSNRGYEQYV. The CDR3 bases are TGTGCCAGCAGCAACAGGGGCTACGAGCAGTACGTC.

CDR3 bases: TGTGCCAGCAGGGGAGCAGGGACTCCCGAAGAGACCCAGTACTTC. Translating gives CASRGAGTPEETQYF. This sequence joins TRBV11-3 and TRBJ2-5, with TRBD2 as a possible D gene (6 bases). CDR3 length: 15 amino acids. Germline V lookup: CDR1 SGHNT, CDR2 YENEEA. The V gene lost 6 bases and the J gene lost 3 bases, with 17 bases spanning the gap.

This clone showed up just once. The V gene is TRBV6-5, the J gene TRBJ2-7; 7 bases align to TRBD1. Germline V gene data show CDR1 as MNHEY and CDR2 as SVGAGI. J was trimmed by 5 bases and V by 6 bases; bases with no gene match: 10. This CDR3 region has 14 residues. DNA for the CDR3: TGTGCCAGCAGGTTGAGACAGGGAGTGGACGAGCAGTACTTC. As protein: CASRLRQGVDEQYF.

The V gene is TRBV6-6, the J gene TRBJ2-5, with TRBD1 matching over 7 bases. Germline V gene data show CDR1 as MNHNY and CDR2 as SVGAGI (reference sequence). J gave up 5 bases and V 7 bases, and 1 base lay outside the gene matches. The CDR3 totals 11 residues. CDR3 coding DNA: TGTGCCAGCACCAGGGGGGAGACCCAGTACTTC. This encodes CASTRGETQYF.

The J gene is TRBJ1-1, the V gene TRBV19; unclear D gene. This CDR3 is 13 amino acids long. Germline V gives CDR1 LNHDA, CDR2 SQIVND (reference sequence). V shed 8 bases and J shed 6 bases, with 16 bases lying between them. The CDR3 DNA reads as TGTGCCAGTGTTACGGGAGGTGTTCCTGAAGCTTTCTTT. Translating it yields CASVTGGVPEAFF.

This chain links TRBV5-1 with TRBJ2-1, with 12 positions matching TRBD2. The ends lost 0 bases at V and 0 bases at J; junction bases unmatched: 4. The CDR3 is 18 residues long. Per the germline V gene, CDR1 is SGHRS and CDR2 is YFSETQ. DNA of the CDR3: TGCGCCAGCAGCTTGGGCCCTAGCGGGAGGGACTCCTACAATGAGCAGTTCTTC. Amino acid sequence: CASSLGPSGRDSYNEQFF.

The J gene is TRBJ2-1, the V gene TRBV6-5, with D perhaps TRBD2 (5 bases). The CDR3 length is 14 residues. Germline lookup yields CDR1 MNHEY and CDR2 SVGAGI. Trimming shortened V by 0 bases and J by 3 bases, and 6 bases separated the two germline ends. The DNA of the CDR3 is TGTGCCAGCAGTTACTCACGGGACTACAATGAGCAGTTCTTC. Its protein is CASSYSRDYNEQFF.

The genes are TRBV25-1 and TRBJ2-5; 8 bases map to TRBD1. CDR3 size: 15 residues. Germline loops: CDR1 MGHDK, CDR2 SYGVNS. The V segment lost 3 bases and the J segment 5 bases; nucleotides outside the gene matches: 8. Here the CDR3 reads CASSDRRQGWETQYF. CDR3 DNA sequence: TGTGCCAGCAGTGATAGGAGACAGGGGTGGGAGACCCAGTACTTC.

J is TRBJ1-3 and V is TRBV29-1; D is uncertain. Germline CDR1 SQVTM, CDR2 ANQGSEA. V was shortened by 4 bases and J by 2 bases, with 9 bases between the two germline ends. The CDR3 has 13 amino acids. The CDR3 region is CSVGPGTGNTIYF. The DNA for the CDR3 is TGCAGCGTTGGTCCCGGGACTGGAAACACCATATATTTT.

CDR3 DNA: TGTGCCAGCCGGGGACAGCCCTATGGCTACACCTTC. Its protein product is CASRGQPYGYTF. The chain couples TRBV6-5 to TRBJ1-2; 7 nucleotides agree with TRBD1. J gave up 4 bases and V 8 bases, and 4 bases lay outside the gene matches. Germline-derived CDR1 and CDR2 are MNHEY and SVGAGI. The CDR3 sequence is 12 residues long.

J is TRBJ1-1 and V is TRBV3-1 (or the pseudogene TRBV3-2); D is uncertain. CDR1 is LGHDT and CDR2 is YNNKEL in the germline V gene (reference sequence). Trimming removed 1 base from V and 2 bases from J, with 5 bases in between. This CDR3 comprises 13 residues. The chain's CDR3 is CASSQGVNTEAFF. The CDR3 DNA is TGTGCCAGCAGCCAAGGCGTTAACACTGAAGCTTTCTTT.

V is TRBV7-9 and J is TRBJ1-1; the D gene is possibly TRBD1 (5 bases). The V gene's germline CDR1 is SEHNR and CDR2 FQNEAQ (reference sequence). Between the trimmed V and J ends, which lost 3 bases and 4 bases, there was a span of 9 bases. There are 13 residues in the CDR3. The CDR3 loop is CASSFQGGTEAFF. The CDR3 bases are TGTGCCAGCAGCTTTCAGGGAGGCACTGAAGCTTTCTTT.

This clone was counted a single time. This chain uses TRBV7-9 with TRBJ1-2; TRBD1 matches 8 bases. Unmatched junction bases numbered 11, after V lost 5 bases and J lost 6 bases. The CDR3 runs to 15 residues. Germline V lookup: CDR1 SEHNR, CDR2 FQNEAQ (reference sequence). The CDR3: CASSPRTGPKDGYTF. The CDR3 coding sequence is TGTGCCAGCAGCCCCCGGACAGGGCCAAAGGATGGCTACACCTTC. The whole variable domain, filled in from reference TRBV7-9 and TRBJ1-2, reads DTGVSQNPRHKITKRGQNVTFRCDPISEHNRLYWYRQTLGQGPEFLTYFQNEAQLEKSRLLSDRFSAERPKGSFSTLEIQRTEQGDSAMYLCASSPRTGPKDGYTFGSGTRLTVV.

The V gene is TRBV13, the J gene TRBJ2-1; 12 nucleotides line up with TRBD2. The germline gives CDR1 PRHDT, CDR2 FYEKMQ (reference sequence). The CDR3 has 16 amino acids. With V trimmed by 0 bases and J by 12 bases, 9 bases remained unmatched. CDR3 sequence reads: CASSLGGLAGGHGQFF. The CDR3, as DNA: TGTGCCAGCAGCTTAGGAGGGCTAGCGGGAGGGCATGGGCAGTTCTTC.

In DNA form, the CDR3 reads TGTGCCAGCAGCTCAAGACTTAGCGGGAACGGAGGCACAGATACGCAGTATTTT. Residues: CASSSRLSGNGGTDTQYF. V usage is TRBV7-6 and J usage is TRBJ2-3, with TRBD2 matching over 8 bases. The CDR3 extends over 18 amino acids. CDR1 is SGHVS and CDR2 is FNYEAQ in the germline V gene. Trimming cost V 4 bases and J 1 base; bases outside gene matches: 13. Full variable domain (outside the CDR3, taken from reference TRBV7-6 and TRBJ2-3): GAGVSQSPRYKVTKRGQDVALRCDPISGHVSLYWYRQALGQGPEFLTYFNYEAQQDKSGLPNDRFSAERPEGSISTLTIQRTEQRDSAMYRCASSSRLSGNGGTDTQYFGPGTRLTVL.

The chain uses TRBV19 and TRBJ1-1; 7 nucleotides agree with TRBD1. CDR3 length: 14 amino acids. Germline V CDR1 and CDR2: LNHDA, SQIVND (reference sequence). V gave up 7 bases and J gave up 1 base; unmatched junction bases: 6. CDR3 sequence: CASILGQANTEAFF. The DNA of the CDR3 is TGTGCCAGTATTCTAGGACAGGCGAACACTGAAGCTTTCTTT.

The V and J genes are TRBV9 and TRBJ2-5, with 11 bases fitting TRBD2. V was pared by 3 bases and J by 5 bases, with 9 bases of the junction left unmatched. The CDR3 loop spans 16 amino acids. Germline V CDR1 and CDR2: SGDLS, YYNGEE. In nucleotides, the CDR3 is TGTGCCAGCAGCGCTACTAGCGGGAGTGTATACGAGACCCAGTACTTC. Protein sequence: CASSATSGSVYETQYF. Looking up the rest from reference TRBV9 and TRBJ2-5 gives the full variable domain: DSGVTQTPKHLITATGQRVTLRCSPRSGDLSVYWYQQSLDQGLQFLIQYYNGEERAKGNILERFSAQQFPDLHSELNLSSLELGDSALYFCASSATSGSVYETQYFGPGTRLLVL.

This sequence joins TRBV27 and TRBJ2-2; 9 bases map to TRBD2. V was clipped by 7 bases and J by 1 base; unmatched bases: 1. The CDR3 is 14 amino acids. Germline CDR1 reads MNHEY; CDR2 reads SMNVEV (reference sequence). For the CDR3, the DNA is TGTGCCAGCAAGCGGGAGGAGAACACCGGGGAGCTGTTTTTT. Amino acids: CASKREENTGELFF.

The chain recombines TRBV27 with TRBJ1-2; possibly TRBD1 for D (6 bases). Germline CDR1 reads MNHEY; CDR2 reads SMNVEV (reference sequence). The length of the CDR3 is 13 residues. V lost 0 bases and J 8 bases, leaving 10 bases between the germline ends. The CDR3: CASSLSWGHGYTF. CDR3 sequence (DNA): TGTGCCAGCAGTTTATCGTGGGGACACGGCTACACCTTC.

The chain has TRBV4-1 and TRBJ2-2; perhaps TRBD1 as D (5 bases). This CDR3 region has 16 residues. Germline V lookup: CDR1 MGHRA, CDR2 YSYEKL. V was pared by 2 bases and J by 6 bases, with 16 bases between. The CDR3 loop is CASSQKDGQLSGELFF. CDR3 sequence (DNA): TGCGCCAGCAGCCAAAAGGACGGACAACTTTCCGGGGAGCTGTTTTTT.

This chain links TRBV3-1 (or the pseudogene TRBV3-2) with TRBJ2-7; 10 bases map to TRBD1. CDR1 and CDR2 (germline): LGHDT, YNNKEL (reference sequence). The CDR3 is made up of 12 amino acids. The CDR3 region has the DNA TGTGCCAGCAGCCAAAAGCGGGGACAGGGGCCAGTC. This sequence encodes CASSQKRGQGPV.

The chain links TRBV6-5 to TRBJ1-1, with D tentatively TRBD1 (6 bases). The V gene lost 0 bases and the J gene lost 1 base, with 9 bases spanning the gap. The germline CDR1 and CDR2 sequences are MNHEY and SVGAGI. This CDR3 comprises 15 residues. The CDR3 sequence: CASSYSGGPNTEAFF. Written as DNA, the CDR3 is TGTGCCAGCAGTTACTCCGGGGGGCCGAACACTGAAGCTTTCTTT.

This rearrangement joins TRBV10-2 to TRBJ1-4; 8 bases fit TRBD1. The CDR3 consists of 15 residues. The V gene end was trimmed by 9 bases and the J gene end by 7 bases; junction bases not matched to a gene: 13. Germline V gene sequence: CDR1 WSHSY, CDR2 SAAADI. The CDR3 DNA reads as TGCGCCAGTAGAACAGACAGGGGATGGGGTGAAAAACTGTTTTTT. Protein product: CASRTDRGWGEKLFF.

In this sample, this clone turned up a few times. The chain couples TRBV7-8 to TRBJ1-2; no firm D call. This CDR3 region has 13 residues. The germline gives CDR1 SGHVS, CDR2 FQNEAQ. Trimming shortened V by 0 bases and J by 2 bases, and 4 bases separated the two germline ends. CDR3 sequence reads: CASSLAQNYGYTF. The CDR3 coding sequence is TGTGCCAGCAGCTTAGCACAGAACTATGGCTACACCTTC. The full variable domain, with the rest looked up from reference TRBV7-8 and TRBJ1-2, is GAGVSQSPRYKVAKRGQDVALRCDPISGHVSLFWYQQALGQGPEFLTYFQNEAQLDKSGLPSDRFFAERPEGSVSTLKIQRTQQEDSAVYLCASSLAQNYGYTFGSGTRLTVV.

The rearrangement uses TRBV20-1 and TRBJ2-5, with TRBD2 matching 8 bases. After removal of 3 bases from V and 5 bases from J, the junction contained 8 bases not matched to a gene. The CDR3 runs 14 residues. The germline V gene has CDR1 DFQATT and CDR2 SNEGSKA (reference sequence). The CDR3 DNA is TGCAGTGCTAGTTTATCGGCGGGAGGTGAGACCCAGTACTTC. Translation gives CSASLSAGGETQYF.

The CDR3 sequence: CSARIGEELFF. The CDR3 nucleotides are TGCAGTGCTAGAATCGGGGAGGAGCTGTTTTTT. The chain recombines TRBV20-1 with TRBJ2-2, with TRBD2 as a possible D gene (5 bases). V was clipped by 2 bases and J by 10 bases, with 8 bases between them. The CDR3 length is 11 residues. Germline CDR1 reads DFQATT; CDR2 reads SNEGSKA (reference sequence).

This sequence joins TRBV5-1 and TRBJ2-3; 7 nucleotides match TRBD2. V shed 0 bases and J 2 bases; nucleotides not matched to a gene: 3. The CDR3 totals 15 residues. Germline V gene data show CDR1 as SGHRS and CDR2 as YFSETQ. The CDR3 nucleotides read TGCGCCAGCAGCTTGGGTGGGACTAACACAGATACGCAGTATTTT. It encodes CASSLGGTNTDTQYF. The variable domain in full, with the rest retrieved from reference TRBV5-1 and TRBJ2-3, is KAGVTQTPRYLIKTRGQQVTLSCSPISGHRSVSWYQQTPGQGLQFLFEYFSETQRNKGNFPGRFSGRQFSNSRSEMNVSTLELGDSALYLCASSLGGTNTDTQYFGPGTRLTVL.